These 11 T cell receptor beta chains were all obtained from the same sample, sequenced in a study of PD-L1 blockade in urothelial cancer. The time point was: pretreatment peripheral blood. Using immunoSEQ multiplex PCR, the repertoire was profiled, and TCRdb retains in-frame clones only, with some absent. This table has tens of thousands of clones, roughly 90% appearing once. The starting material was PBMCs, obtained around atezolizumab (anti-PD-L1) treatment. The receptor source for this set is a man between 65 and 85 years old with urothelial cancer.

The chain recombines TRBV28 with TRBJ1-4, with 8 positions matching TRBD1. CDR3 length: 15 residues. V lost 5 bases and J lost 8; bases outside the gene matches: 10. Germline V gene sequence: CDR1 MDHEN, CDR2 SYDVKM. This CDR3 reads CASSPEDRAREKLFF. The CDR3 DNA reads as TGTGCCAGCAGTCCCGAGGACAGGGCTAGGGAAAAACTGTTTTTT.

This clone appeared once. The chain is built from TRBV6-1 and TRBJ1-2; 8 bases fit TRBD1. Germline-derived CDR1 and CDR2 are MNHNS and SASEGT. After removal of 6 bases from V and 2 bases from J, the junction contained 5 bases not matched to a gene. The CDR3 covers 14 residues. DNA of the CDR3: TGTGCCAGCAGCCCGCGGACAGGGAACTATGGCTACACCTTC. Residues: CASSPRTGNYGYTF.

Worth noting for this clone: One junction end does not reproduce the germline sequence, and a read error may be involved. Distinct nucleotide sequences in the sample also encode this CDR3. The chain combines TRBV5-1 with TRBJ1-1; weak D call: TRBD1 (5 bases). This CDR3 contains 15 residues. Germline CDR1 and CDR2: SGHRS and YFSETQ. The CDR3 protein is CASSLRSGENTEAFF. CDR3 bases: TGTGCCAGCAGCTTGCGATCGGGGGAGAACACTGAAGCTTTCTTT. The entire variable domain, with the rest obtained from reference TRBV5-1 and TRBJ1-1, is as follows: KAGVTQTPRYLIKTRGQQVTLSCSPISGHRSVSWYQQTPGQGLQFLFEYFSETQRNKGNFPGRFSGRQFSNSRSEMNVSTLELGDSALYLCASSLRSGENTEAFFGQGTRLTVV.

The V call is TRBV19, the J call TRBJ1-5; tentatively, D is TRBD1 (5 bases). The CDR3 loop spans 17 amino acids. Germline CDR1 LNHDA, CDR2 SQIVND (reference sequence). V was clipped by 7 bases and J by 2 bases, with 21 bases between them. DNA for the CDR3: TGTGCCAGTACCGATGGACTCCTCCGGGGGGGCAATCAGCCCCAGCATTTT. It is translated as CASTDGLLRGGNQPQHF. Full variable domain (rest looked up from reference TRBV19 and TRBJ1-5): DGGITQSPKYLFRKEGQNVTLSCEQNLNHDAMYWYRQDPGQGLRLIYYSQIVNDFQKGDIAEGYSVSREKKESFPLTVTSAQKNPTAFYLCASTDGLLRGGNQPQHFGDGTRLSIL.

The V call is TRBV28, the J call TRBJ1-1, with D unresolved. V gave up 3 bases and J gave up 1 base, with 9 bases separating them. The CDR3 consists of 14 residues. Per the germline V gene, CDR1 is MDHEN and CDR2 is SYDVKM. The CDR3: CASSLAGSNTEAFF. The CDR3 DNA reads TGTGCCAGCAGTTTGGCGGGTTCGAACACTGAAGCTTTCTTT.

This chain joins TRBV30 and TRBJ1-1; 12 bases align to TRBD1. This CDR3 region has 15 residues. The germline V gene encodes CDR1 GTSNPN and CDR2 SVGIG (reference sequence). Trimming at V came to 4 bases and at J to 5 bases, leaving 8 bases not matched to a gene. CDR3 bases: TGTGCCTGGACCCCGGGACAGGGGGCGCTTACTGAAGCTTTCTTT. The encoded protein is CAWTPGQGALTEAFF. Complete variable domain (other parts from reference TRBV30 and TRBJ1-1): SQTIHQWPATLVQPVGSPLSLECTVEGTSNPNLYWYRQAAGRGLQLLFYSVGIGQISSEVPQNLSASRPQDRQFILSSKKLLLSDSGFYLCAWTPGQGALTEAFFGQGTRLTVV.

The gene calls are TRBV6-1 and TRBJ2-1, with 7 bases identical to TRBD2. Germline CDR1 reads MNHNS; CDR2 reads SASEGT. V shed 4 bases, J shed 6 bases, and the junction held 21 bases outside the gene matches. This CDR3 spans 19 amino acids. The CDR3 bases are TGTGCCAGCAGTGTAGCGTTTTCCCAACTAGCGCTAACTAGCAATGAGCAGTTCTTC. This codes for CASSVAFSQLALTSNEQFF.

V gene TRBV18 combines with J gene TRBJ1-2; the D is unclear. This CDR3 comprises 17 residues. Germline CDR1 is KGHSH and CDR2 is LQKENI. V was trimmed by 1 base and J by 4 bases, leaving 19 bases between them. The chain's CDR3 is CASSPQSIGGEFYGYTF. Written as DNA, the CDR3 is TGTGCCAGCTCACCACAATCCATCGGCGGCGAGTTCTATGGCTACACCTTC.

This clone was detected only a few times. Sequence at one end of the junction differs from germline and may be a read error. The chain couples TRBV5-4 to TRBJ1-1, with 7 bases fitting TRBD1. The germline CDR1 and CDR2 sequences are SGHNT and YYREEE (reference sequence). There are 15 residues in the CDR3. CDR3 nucleotide sequence: TGTGCCAGCAGCCCTCCGACAGGGACGAACGCTGAAGCTTTCTTT. Protein: CASSPPTGTNAEAFF.

This clone showed up just once. The chain combines TRBV14 with TRBJ2-5; D unclear. Between the trimmed V and J ends, which lost 4 bases and 5 bases, there was a span of 17 bases. The V gene's germline CDR1 is SGHDN and CDR2 FVKESK. CDR3 length: 15 residues. CDR3 loop: CASSPTDHTRETQYF. DNA for the CDR3: TGTGCCAGCAGCCCAACAGACCACACTCGGGAGACCCAGTACTTC.

The rearrangement joins TRBV29-1 to TRBJ1-1; D might be TRBD1 (5 bases). Trimming shortened V by 2 bases and J by 5 bases, and 15 bases separated the two germline ends. The germline gives CDR1 SQVTM, CDR2 ANQGSEA. This CDR3 spans 14 amino acids. DNA for the CDR3: TGCAGCGTTGAATCCACAGGCGGAGGGACTGAAGCTTTCTTT. It yields the protein CSVESTGGGTEAFF. Using reference TRBV29-1 and TRBJ1-1 for the parts outside the CDR3, the full variable domain is SAVISQKPSRDICQRGTSLTIQCQVDSQVTMMFWYRQQPGQSLTLIATANQGSEATYESGFVIDKFPISRPNLTFSTLTVSNMSPEDSSIYLCSVESTGGGTEAFFGQGTRLTVV.